This TCR beta chain was recovered during a study of blood T cell repertoires in COVID-19. As for the study in general: T cells, B-cell-depleted T cells, or PBMCs provided the cDNA or gDNA that served as material.

Trimming pared 6 bases from V and 2 bases from J, leaving 14 bases between. The CDR3 loop spans 13 amino acids. Germline values: CDR1 SQVTM, CDR2 ANQGSEA. TCRdb's copy holds only in-frame clones and misses some; the assay was immunoSEQ multiplex PCR. This sample has roughly 80,000 clones, with around 80% found just once. V is TRBV29-1 and J is TRBJ2-7; maybe TRBD1 (5 bases). The source material was peripheral blood. This receptor was identified in a human donor in a cohort sampled during active COVID-19. The DNA for the CDR3 is TGCAGCGTCTTTACCCCCAGGGCCTACGAGCAGTACTTC. Translating it yields CSVFTPRAYEQYF.